The clone carrying this T cell receptor beta chain has just a few counts. This entry comes from a study of graft-versus-host responses after intestinal transplantation. TCRdb's copy holds only in-frame clones and misses some; the assay was immunoSEQ multiplex PCR. The top ten clones hold around 3% of a sample with 10,000 to 15,000 clones, roughly a third of them seen once. Plated together were roughly 200,000 CFSE-labeled responder cells and roughly 200,000 irradiated, violet-dye-labeled stimulator cells. In germline, CDR1 is LNHNV, CDR2 YYDKDF (reference sequence). V dropped 1 base and J dropped 4 bases, with 8 bases sitting between them. The CDR3 consists of 14 residues.

The chain couples TRBV15 to TRBJ2-1; possibly TRBD1 for D (5 bases). Specimen: alloreactive CD8+ T cells from a mixed lymphocyte reaction culture, collected before intestinal transplant. The subset was: CFSE-low proliferating T cells sorted from roughly 6-day pre-transplant mixed lymphocyte reaction (GvH or HvG direction). This TCR derives from a human patient who received an intestinal transplant. DNA of the CDR3: TGTGCCACCAGCAGAGGACAGCCTTACAATGAGCAGTTCTTC. Translation gives CATSRGQPYNEQFF.